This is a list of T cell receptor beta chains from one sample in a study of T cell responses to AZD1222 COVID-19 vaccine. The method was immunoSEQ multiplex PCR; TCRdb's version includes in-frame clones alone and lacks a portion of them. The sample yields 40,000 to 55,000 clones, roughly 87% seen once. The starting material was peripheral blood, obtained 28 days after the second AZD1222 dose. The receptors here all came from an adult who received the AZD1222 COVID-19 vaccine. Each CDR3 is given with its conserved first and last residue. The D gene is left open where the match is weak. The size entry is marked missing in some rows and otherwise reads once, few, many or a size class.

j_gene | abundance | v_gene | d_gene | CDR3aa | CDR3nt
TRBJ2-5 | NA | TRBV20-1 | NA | CSANAAETQYF | TGCAGTGCCAATGCCGCCGAGACCCAGTACTTC
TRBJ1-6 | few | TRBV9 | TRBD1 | CASSVDGQANSPLHF | TGTGCCAGCAGCGTAGACGGACAGGCTAATTCACCCCTCCACTTT
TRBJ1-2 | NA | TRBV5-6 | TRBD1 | CASSSGRTGANYGYTF | TGTGCCAGCAGCTCGGGCCGGACAGGGGCTAACTATGGCTACACCTTC
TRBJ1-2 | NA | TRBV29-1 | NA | CSVGGAGMWGYTF | TGCAGCGTTGGGGGAGCAGGGATGTGGGGCTACACCTTC
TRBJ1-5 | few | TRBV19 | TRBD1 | CASSIWDRVGQPQHF | TGTGCCAGTAGTATCTGGGACAGGGTGGGTCAGCCCCAGCATTTT
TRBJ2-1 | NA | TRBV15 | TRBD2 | CATSRDRASGSWFNEQFF | TGTGCCACCAGCAGAGATCGGGCTAGCGGGTCATGGTTCAATGAGCAGTTCTTC
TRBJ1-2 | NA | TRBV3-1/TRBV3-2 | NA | CASSQDGGAFYGYTF | TGTGCCAGCAGCCAAGATGGGGGGGCTTTTTATGGCTACACCTTC
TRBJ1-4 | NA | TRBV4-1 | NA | CASSQVKGANEKLFF | TGCGCCAGCAGCCAAGTGAAGGGGGCTAATGAAAAACTGTTTTTT
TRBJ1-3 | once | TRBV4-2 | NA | CASSQDPEDTIYF | TGTGCCAGCAGCCAAGATCCCGAGGACACCATATATTTT
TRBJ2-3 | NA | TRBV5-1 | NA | CASSLEADTQYF | TGCGCCAGCAGCTTGGAGGCAGATACGCAGTATTTT
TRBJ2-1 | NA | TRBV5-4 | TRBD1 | CASSLVGSGQLNNEQFF | TGTGCCAGCAGCTTGGTTGGTTCGGGACAGCTAAACAATGAGCAGTTCTTC
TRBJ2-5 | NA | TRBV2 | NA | CASSDRQATGETQYF | TGTGCCAGCAGTGATCGACAGGCCACGGGGGAGACCCAGTACTTC
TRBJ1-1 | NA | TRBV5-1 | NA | CASSLNRNTEAFF | TGCGCCAGCAGCTTAAATAGGAACACTGAAGCTTTCTTT
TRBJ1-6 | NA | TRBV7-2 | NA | CASSPRGGKTGSPLHF | TGTGCCAGCAGCCCTAGGGGAGGCAAGACTGGTTCACCCCTCCACTTT
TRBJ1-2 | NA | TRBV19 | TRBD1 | CASSISGQGGGYTF | TGTGCCAGTAGTATCTCTGGACAGGGTGGTGGCTACACCTTC
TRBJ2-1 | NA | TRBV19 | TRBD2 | CASRDTSGGAYNEQFF | TGTGCCAGTAGGGATACTAGCGGGGGGGCCTACAATGAGCAGTTCTTC
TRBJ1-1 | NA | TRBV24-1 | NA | CATSDWEGLETEAFF | TGTGCCACCAGTGATTGGGAAGGTTTGGAGACTGAAGCTTTCTTT
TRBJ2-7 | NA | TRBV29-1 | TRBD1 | CSVIGTGSHEQYF | TGCAGCGTTATCGGGACAGGGTCCCACGAGCAGTACTTC
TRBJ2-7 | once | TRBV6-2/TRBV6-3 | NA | CASSSRQAPYF | TGTGCCAGCAGTTCTCGACAGGCCCCGTACTTC
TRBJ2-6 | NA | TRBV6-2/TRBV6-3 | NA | CASSFQTGANVLTF | TGTGCCAGCAGCTTTCAAACTGGGGCCAACGTCCTGACTTTC
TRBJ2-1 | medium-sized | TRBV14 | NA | CASSQGRGGSYNEQFF | TGTGCCAGCAGCCAAGGCAGGGGAGGCTCCTACAATGAGCAGTTCTTC
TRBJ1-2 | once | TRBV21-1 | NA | CASTPDRGRYGYTF | TGTGCCAGCACACCTGACAGGGGTCGTTATGGCTACACCTTC
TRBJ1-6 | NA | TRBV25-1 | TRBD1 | CASSEPKTGGVSPLHF | TGTGCCAGCAGTGAGCCGAAGACAGGGGGTGTTTCACCCCTCCACTTT
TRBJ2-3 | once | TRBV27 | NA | CASTYRGGGTDTQYF | TGTGCCAGCACGTACAGGGGAGGTGGGACAGATACGCAGTATTTT
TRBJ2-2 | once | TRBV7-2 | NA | CASRGSGGGPNTGELFF | TGTGCCAGCAGGGGGTCGGGCGGGGGCCCGAACACCGGGGAGCTGTTTTTT
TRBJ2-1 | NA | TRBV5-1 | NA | CASSLGTGGEQFF | TGCGCCAGCAGCTTGGGTACTGGAGGTGAGCAGTTCTTC
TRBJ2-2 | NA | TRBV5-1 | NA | CASSFSATGELFF | TGCGCCAGCAGCTTCTCGGCAACCGGGGAGCTGTTTTTT
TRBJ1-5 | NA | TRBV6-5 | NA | CASSWGRDSNQPQHF | TGTGCCAGCAGTTGGGGCCGAGATAGCAATCAGCCCCAGCATTTT
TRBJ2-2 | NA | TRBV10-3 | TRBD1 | CAIRPGQGTGELFF | TGTGCCATCAGGCCGGGACAGGGTACCGGGGAGCTGTTTTTT
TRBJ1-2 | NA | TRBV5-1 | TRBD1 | CASSLEGGVRAGYTF | TGCGCCAGCAGCTTGGAAGGGGGCGTTAGAGCGGGCTACACCTTC
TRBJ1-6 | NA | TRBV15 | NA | CATSRERSSYNSPLHF | TGTGCCACCAGCAGAGAAAGGAGCTCCTATAATTCACCCCTCCACTTT
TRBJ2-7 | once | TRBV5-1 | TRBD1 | CASSERPEGQGDNEQYF | TGCGCCAGCAGCGAGCGCCCCGAGGGACAGGGCGACAACGAGCAGTACTTC
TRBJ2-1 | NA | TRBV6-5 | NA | CASSYSMGGDEQFF | TGTGCCAGCAGTTACTCGATGGGTGGTGATGAGCAGTTCTTC
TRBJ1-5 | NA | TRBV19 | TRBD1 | CASSIKGTGGGQPQHF | TGTGCCAGTAGTATAAAAGGGACAGGGGGCGGTCAGCCCCAGCATTTT
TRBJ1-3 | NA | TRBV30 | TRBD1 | CAWETGGSGNTIYF | TGTGCCTGGGAGACAGGGGGCTCTGGAAACACCATATATTTT